The 5 T cell receptor beta chains below come from one sample, sequenced in a study of identical twins. TCRdb processed the 5' RACE reads anew with MiXCR; each CDR3 protein has one entry. The data contain 1.5 million to 2 million distinct CDR3 sequences, roughly 35% of them singletons. Input material: cord blood. The receptor source for this set is a newborn girl in good health.

This clonotype was observed at least ten times. The chain joins TRBV6-5 to TRBJ1-5, with TRBD1 matching 7 bases. Germline CDR1 reads MNHEY; CDR2 reads SVGAGI. J gave up 1 base and V 6 bases, and 6 bases lay outside the gene matches. The CDR3 has 15 amino acids. The CDR3 nucleotides read TGTGCCAGCAGGCCTGACAGGGCCAGCAATCAGCCCCAGCATTTT. Amino acid sequence: CASRPDRASNQPQHF.

This chain joins TRBV4-2 and TRBJ2-7; 9 nucleotides match TRBD2. Looked up from germline, CDR1 is LGHNA and CDR2 is YNFKEQ. V shed 0 bases, J shed 5 bases, and the junction held 8 bases outside the gene matches. The length of the CDR3 is 16 residues. CDR3 in DNA: TGTGCCAGCAGCCAAGATGTGGCGGGAGGGCCCAACGAGCAGTACTTC. This translates into CASSQDVAGGPNEQYF.

The gene calls are TRBV11-2 and TRBJ2-2; D may be TRBD2 (6 bases). Trimming left V 4 bases short and J 4 bases short, with 13 bases between. Germline V gives CDR1 SGHAT, CDR2 FQNNGV. This CDR3 has 15 residues. CDR3 nucleotide sequence: TGTGCCAGCAGCTGGGGGACTTTTACCACCGGGGAGCTGTTTTTT. Its translation is CASSWGTFTTGELFF. The variable domain in full, with the rest retrieved from reference TRBV11-2 and TRBJ2-2, is EAGVAQSPRYKIIEKRQSVAFWCNPISGHATLYWYQQILGQGPKLLIQFQNNGVVDDSQLPKDRFSAERLKGVDSTLKIQPAKLEDSAVYLCASSWGTFTTGELFFGEGSRLTVL.

The chain carries TRBV25-1 and TRBJ2-7, with a weak D call TRBD2 (6 bases). The CDR3 is 14 amino acids. Germline V gene sequence: CDR1 MGHDK, CDR2 SYGVNS. V lost 3 bases and J lost 2, with 11 bases in between. The CDR3 loop is CASSDEGGPYEQYF. The CDR3 DNA is TGTGCCAGCAGTGATGAGGGAGGCCCCTACGAGCAGTACTTC.

In its sample, this clonotype was seen once. The gene calls are TRBV5-1 and TRBJ2-2; D is uncertain. Trimming took 0 bases from V and 3 from J, leaving 6 bases between them. The CDR3 loop spans 14 amino acids. Germline CDR1 SGHRS, CDR2 YFSETQ. CDR3 in DNA: TGCGCCAGCAGCTTGGAGCAGCACACCGGGGAGCTGTTTTTT. It encodes CASSLEQHTGELFF. Complete variable domain (other parts from reference TRBV5-1 and TRBJ2-2): KAGVTQTPRYLIKTRGQQVTLSCSPISGHRSVSWYQQTPGQGLQFLFEYFSETQRNKGNFPGRFSGRQFSNSRSEMNVSTLELGDSALYLCASSLEQHTGELFFGEGSRLTVL.